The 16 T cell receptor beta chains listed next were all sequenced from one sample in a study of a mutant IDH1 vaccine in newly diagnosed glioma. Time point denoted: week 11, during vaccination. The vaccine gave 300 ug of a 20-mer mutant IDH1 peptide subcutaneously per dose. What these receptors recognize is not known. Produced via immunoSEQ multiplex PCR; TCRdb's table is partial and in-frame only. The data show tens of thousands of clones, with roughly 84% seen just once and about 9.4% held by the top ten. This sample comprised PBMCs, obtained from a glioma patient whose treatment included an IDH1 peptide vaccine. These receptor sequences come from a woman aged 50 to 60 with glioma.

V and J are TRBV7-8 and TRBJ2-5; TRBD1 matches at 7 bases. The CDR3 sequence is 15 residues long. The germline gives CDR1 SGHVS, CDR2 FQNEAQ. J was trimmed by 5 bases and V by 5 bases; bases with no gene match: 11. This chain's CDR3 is CASSARQGLHETQYF. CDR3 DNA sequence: TGTGCCAGCAGCGCTCGACAGGGTTTGCACGAGACCCAGTACTTC.

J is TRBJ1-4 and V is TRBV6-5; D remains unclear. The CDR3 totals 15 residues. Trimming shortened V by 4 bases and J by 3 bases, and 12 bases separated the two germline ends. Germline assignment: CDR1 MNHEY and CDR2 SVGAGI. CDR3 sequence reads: CASSSSGPPNEKLFF. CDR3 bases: TGTGCCAGCAGTTCGTCCGGGCCCCCTAATGAAAAACTGTTTTTT.

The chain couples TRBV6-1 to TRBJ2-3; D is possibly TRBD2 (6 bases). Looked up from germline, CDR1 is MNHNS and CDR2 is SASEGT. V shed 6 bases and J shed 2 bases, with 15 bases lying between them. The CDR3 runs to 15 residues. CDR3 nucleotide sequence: TGTGCCAGCAGGGGGACTCCCGAACCCACAGATACGCAGTATTTT. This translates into CASRGTPEPTDTQYF.

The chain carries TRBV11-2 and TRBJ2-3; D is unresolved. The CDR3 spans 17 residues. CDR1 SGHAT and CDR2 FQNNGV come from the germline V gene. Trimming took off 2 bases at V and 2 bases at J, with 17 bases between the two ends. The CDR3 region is CASSLLGPALDTDTQYF. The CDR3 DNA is TGTGCCAGCAGCTTACTTGGGCCAGCTCTTGACACAGATACGCAGTATTTT.

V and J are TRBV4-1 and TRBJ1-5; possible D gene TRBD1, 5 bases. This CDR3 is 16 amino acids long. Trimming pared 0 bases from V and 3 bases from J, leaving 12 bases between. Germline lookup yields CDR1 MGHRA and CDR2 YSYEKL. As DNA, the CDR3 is TGCGCCAGCAGCCAAGATGTAGGGACCCCCAATCAGCCCCAGCATTTT. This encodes CASSQDVGTPNQPQHF.

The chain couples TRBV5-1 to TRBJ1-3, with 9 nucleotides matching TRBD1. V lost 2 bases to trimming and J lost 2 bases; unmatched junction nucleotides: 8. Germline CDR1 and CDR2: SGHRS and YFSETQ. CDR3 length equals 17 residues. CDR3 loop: CASSFQTGGFAGNTIYF. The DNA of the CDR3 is TGCGCCAGCAGCTTCCAAACAGGGGGCTTTGCTGGAAACACCATATATTTT.

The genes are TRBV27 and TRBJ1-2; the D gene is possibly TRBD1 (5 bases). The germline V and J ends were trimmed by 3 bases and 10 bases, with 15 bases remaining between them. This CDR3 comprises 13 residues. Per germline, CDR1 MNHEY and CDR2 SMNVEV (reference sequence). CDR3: CASSFGGTDDYTF. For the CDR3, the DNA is TGTGCCAGCAGTTTCGGGGGGACGGATGACTACACCTTC.

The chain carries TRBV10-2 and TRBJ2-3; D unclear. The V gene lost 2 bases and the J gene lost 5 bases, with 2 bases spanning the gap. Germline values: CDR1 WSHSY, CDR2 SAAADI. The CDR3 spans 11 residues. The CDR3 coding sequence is TGCGCCAGCAGTGAGGTAGATACGCAGTATTTT. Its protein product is CASSEVDTQYF.

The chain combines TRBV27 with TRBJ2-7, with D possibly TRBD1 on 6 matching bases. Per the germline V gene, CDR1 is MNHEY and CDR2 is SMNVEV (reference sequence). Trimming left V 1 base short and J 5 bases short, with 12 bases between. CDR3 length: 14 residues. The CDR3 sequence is CASSLFPGVHEQYF. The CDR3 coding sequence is TGTGCCAGCAGTTTATTTCCAGGGGTCCACGAGCAGTACTTC.

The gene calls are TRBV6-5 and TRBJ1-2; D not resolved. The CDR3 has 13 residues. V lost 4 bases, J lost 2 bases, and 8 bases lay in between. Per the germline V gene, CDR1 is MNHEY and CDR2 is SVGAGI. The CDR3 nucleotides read TGTGCCAGCAGTTTGACGGTCAACTATGGCTACACCTTC. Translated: CASSLTVNYGYTF.

The CDR3 spells CASNPGAYEQYF. CDR3 nucleotides: TGTGCCAGCAACCCTGGGGCTTACGAGCAGTACTTC. The J gene is TRBJ2-7, the V gene TRBV2; maybe TRBD1 (5 bases). The V end lost 7 bases, the J end lost 4 bases, and 11 bases lay between the germline ends. CDR3 size: 12 residues. Germline lookup yields CDR1 SNHLY and CDR2 FYNNEI.

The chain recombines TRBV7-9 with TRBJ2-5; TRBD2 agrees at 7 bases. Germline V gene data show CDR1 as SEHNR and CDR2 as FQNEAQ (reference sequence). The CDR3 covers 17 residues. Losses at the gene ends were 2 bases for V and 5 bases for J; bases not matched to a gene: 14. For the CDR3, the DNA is TGTGCCAGCAGCTTAAATCCGGGGGGTTACACCGGGGAGACCCAGTACTTC. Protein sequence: CASSLNPGGYTGETQYF. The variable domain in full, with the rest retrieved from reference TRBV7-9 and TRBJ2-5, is DTGVSQNPRHKITKRGQNVTFRCDPISEHNRLYWYRQTLGQGPEFLTYFQNEAQLEKSRLLSDRFSAERPKGSFSTLEIQRTEQGDSAMYLCASSLNPGGYTGETQYFGPGTRLLVL.

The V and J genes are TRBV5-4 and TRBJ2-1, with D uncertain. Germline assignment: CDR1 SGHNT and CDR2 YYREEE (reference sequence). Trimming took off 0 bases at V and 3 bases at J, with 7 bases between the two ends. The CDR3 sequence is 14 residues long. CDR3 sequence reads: CASSLEGNYNEQFF. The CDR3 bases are TGTGCCAGCAGCTTGGAGGGTAACTACAATGAGCAGTTCTTC. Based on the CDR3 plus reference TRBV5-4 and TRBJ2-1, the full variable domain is ETGVTQSPTHLIKTRGQQVTLRCSSQSGHNTVSWYQQALGQGPQFIFQYYREEENGRGNFPPRFSGLQFPNYSSELNVNALELDDSALYLCASSLEGNYNEQFFGPGTRLTVL.

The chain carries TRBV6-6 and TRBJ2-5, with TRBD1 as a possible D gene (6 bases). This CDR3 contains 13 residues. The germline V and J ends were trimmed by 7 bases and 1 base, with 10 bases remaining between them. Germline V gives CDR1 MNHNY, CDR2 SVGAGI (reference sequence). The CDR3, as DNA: TGTGCCAGCAAGAGGGGGTCCCAAGAGACCCAGTACTTC. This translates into CASKRGSQETQYF.

The DNA of the CDR3 is TGTGCCAGCGGGGACAGGGAGGACACCGGGGAGCTGTTTTTT. It is translated as CASGDREDTGELFF. This chain connects TRBV5-6 to TRBJ2-2; 9 bases agree with TRBD1. V lost 7 bases and J lost 3; bases outside the gene matches: 4. Germline assignment: CDR1 SGHDT and CDR2 YYEEEE. This CDR3 has 14 residues.

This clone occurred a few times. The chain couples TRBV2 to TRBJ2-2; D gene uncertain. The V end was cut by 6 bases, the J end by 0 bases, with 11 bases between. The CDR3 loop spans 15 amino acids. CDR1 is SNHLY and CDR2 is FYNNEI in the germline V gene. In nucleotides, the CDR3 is TGTGCCAGCAGCTATACAGCTACGAACACCGGGGAGCTGTTTTTT. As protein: CASSYTATNTGELFF.